Following are 13 T cell receptor beta chains from one sample sequenced in a study of blood T cell repertoires in COVID-19. Sequencing used immunoSEQ multiplex PCR; TCRdb keeps in-frame clones, though not all of them. The sample carries approximately 450,000 clones, roughly nine tenths recorded once. Sequencing input: PBMCs or T cells enriched from blood (not recorded which). All receptors derive from a woman aged 18-30 years with acute COVID-19.

The V and J genes are TRBV19 and TRBJ1-4; TRBD1 is a possible D gene (5 bases). The CDR3 has 13 residues. Germline V CDR1 and CDR2: LNHDA, SQIVND (reference sequence). Trimming stripped 4 bases from V and 7 bases from J, with 10 bases between. The CDR3 coding sequence is TGTGCCAGTAGTACGGGACTTGTTGAAAAACTGTTTTTT. It codes for CASSTGLVEKLFF.

This clone was recorded once. The rearrangement links TRBV27 to TRBJ2-1, with TRBD2 matching over 7 bases. The CDR3 length is 14 residues. V shed 6 bases, J shed 0 bases, and the junction held 2 bases outside the gene matches. Germline V gives CDR1 MNHEY, CDR2 SMNVEV (reference sequence). The CDR3 sequence is CASRRGSSYNEQFF. CDR3 sequence (DNA): TGTGCCAGCAGGCGCGGGAGCTCCTACAATGAGCAGTTCTTC.

This chain joins TRBV15 and TRBJ2-2, with D tentatively TRBD1 (5 bases). Germline CDR1 and CDR2: LNHNV and YYDKDF (reference sequence). The V end lost 2 bases, the J end lost 1 base, and 5 bases lay between the germline ends. The CDR3 is 14 residues long. The DNA for the CDR3 is TGTGCCACCAGCAGACAGGGGAACACCGGGGAGCTGTTTTTT. It yields the protein CATSRQGNTGELFF.

The chain recombines TRBV28 with TRBJ2-2; 10 bases are shared with TRBD2. The J segment lost 6 bases and the V segment lost 4 bases, leaving 5 bases of the junction unmatched. The CDR3 consists of 15 residues. CDR1 MDHEN and CDR2 SYDVKM come from the germline V gene. This chain's CDR3 is CASSSGTSDAGELFF. CDR3 coding DNA: TGTGCCAGCAGTTCCGGGACTAGCGACGCCGGGGAGCTGTTTTTT.

The genes are TRBV5-1 and TRBJ1-2, with a tentative D call TRBD1 (5 bases). V was pared by 4 bases and J by 2 bases, with 15 bases between. Germline lookup yields CDR1 SGHRS and CDR2 YFSETQ. The CDR3 runs to 15 residues. CDR3 sequence reads: CASSPLIAGNYGYTF. The DNA of the CDR3 is TGCGCCAGCAGCCCCCTCATTGCAGGGAACTATGGCTACACCTTC.

This rearrangement joins TRBV10-3 to TRBJ2-1; 16 nucleotides agree with TRBD2. Unmatched junction bases numbered 5, after V lost 5 bases and J lost 1 base. The CDR3 extends over 18 amino acids. The germline V gene has CDR1 ENHRY and CDR2 SYGVKD. The CDR3 is CAISSGTSGGASYNEQFF. As DNA, the CDR3 is TGTGCCATCAGTTCCGGGACTAGCGGGGGGGCATCCTACAATGAGCAGTTCTTC.

This chain uses TRBV14 with TRBJ2-7, with 9 nucleotides matching TRBD1. V gave up 1 base and J gave up 2 bases; unmatched junction bases: 6. The V gene's germline CDR1 is SGHDN and CDR2 FVKESK. This CDR3 comprises 16 residues. The CDR3 is CASSQATGGSPYEQYF. The CDR3 DNA reads TGTGCCAGCAGCCAAGCGACAGGGGGGAGCCCCTACGAGCAGTACTTC.

The chain has TRBV28 and TRBJ1-4, with a weak D call TRBD1 (6 bases). Trimming removed 5 bases from V and 2 bases from J, with 12 bases in between. Germline CDR1 MDHEN, CDR2 SYDVKM. The CDR3 has 15 amino acids. The CDR3 DNA sequence: TGTGCCAGCAGTAGAACAGGGTTTACTAATGAAAAACTGTTTTTT. Translation gives CASSRTGFTNEKLFF.

V usage is TRBV5-8 and J usage is TRBJ2-1; D might be TRBD2 (6 bases). V was cut by 7 bases and J by 4 bases, with 18 bases left in between. There are 15 residues in the CDR3. Germline lookup yields CDR1 SGHTS and CDR2 YDEGEE. CDR3 sequence: CASYRGSGNYNEQFF. The DNA for the CDR3 is TGTGCCAGCTACCGAGGTAGCGGAAATTACAATGAGCAGTTCTTC.

The chain carries TRBV5-8 and TRBJ2-1; 13 nucleotides align to TRBD2. The ends lost 3 bases at V and 4 bases at J; junction bases unmatched: 7. CDR1 is SGHTS and CDR2 is YDEGEE in the germline V gene. The CDR3 spans 17 residues. The CDR3 here is CASSSGLAGSIYNEQFF. The CDR3 DNA sequence: TGTGCCAGCAGCTCGGGACTAGCGGGGTCAATTTACAATGAGCAGTTCTTC.

This rearrangement joins TRBV2 to TRBJ1-5, with D possibly TRBD1 on 6 matching bases. The CDR3 is 19 amino acids. Trimming took 1 base from V and 0 from J, leaving 19 bases between them. From germline, CDR1 is SNHLY and CDR2 FYNNEI. CDR3 in DNA: TGTGCCAGCAGTGAAGATGCAGGGGTGTTCTCCTTTAGCAATCAGCCCCAGCATTTT. Protein product: CASSEDAGVFSFSNQPQHF. The complete variable domain, with remaining parts taken from reference TRBV2 and TRBJ1-5, reads EPEVTQTPSHQVTQMGQEVILRCVPISNHLYFYWYRQILGQKVEFLVSFYNNEISEKSEIFDDQFSVERPDGSNFTLKIRSTKLEDSAMYFCASSEDAGVFSFSNQPQHFGDGTRLSIL.

The chain's CDR3 is CASSAMEEPYSNQPQHF. DNA for the CDR3: TGTGCCAGCAGCGCAATGGAGGAGCCGTATAGCAATCAGCCCCAGCATTTT. The J gene is TRBJ1-5, the V gene TRBV9; D is unclear. The length of the CDR3 is 17 residues. Trimming cost V 3 bases and J 0 bases, with 16 bases left between them. CDR1 is SGDLS and CDR2 is YYNGEE in the germline V gene.

The chain combines TRBV10-3 with TRBJ1-4; D call uncertain. The V end was cut by 6 bases, the J end by 8 bases, with 13 bases between. Germline V CDR1 and CDR2: ENHRY, SYGVKD. The CDR3 sequence is 13 residues long. CDR3 sequence: CAIRQVLEEKLFF. The CDR3 region has the DNA TGTGCCATCAGGCAGGTGTTAGAAGAAAAACTGTTTTTT.